The 4 T cell receptor beta chains below come from one sample, sequenced in a study of T cells in Graves' hyperthyroidism and ophthalmopathy. Amplified TCR beta CDR3 regions came from RNA transcripts. The HTBI primer set drove a first-round RT-PCR of the TCR CDR3. TCRdb ran MiXCR on the multiplex PCR reads and lists one entry per CDR3 protein. The sample shows 600,000 to 650,000 distinct CDR3 sequences, around 15% of them seen only once. The sequenced sample was blood. The receptors derive from a woman aged 30 to 39 with Graves' hyperthyroidism.

This clonotype has a count of ten or more. CDR3 bases: TGTGCCATCAGTGAGAGAGAGAGGGAGACCCAGTACTTC. Translating it yields CAISERERETQYF. The J gene is TRBJ2-5, the V gene TRBV10-3; D remains ambiguous. V lost 2 bases and J lost 5, with 9 bases in between. The CDR3 is made up of 13 amino acids. CDR1 and CDR2 from the germline V gene are ENHRY and SYGVKD.

This clonotype was seen at least ten times. This chain links TRBV11-2 with TRBJ2-7; D might be TRBD2 (5 bases). Looked up from germline, CDR1 is SGHAT and CDR2 is FQNNGV. The V end was cut by 6 bases, the J end by 3 bases, with 21 bases between. This CDR3 has 16 residues. The CDR3 loop reads CASRSAEAHESYEQYF. CDR3 bases: TGTGCCAGCAGGTCCGCGGAGGCACACGAAAGCTACGAGCAGTACTTC. The full variable domain, rest sourced from reference TRBV11-2 and TRBJ2-7, is EAGVAQSPRYKIIEKRQSVAFWCNPISGHATLYWYQQILGQGPKLLIQFQNNGVVDDSQLPKDRFSAERLKGVDSTLKIQPAKLEDSAVYLCASRSAEAHESYEQYFGPGTRLTVT.

The sample holds many counts of this clonotype. The J gene is TRBJ1-1, the V gene TRBV6-6; D remains ambiguous. CDR3 length equals 14 residues. Germline V gives CDR1 MNHNY, CDR2 SVGAGI (reference sequence). V gave up 0 bases and J gave up 5 bases, with 10 bases separating them. The CDR3 is CASSYSEGRTEAFF. Here the CDR3 DNA reads TGTGCCAGCAGTTACTCTGAGGGAAGAACTGAAGCTTTCTTT.

The chain carries TRBV28 and TRBJ1-1, with D tentatively TRBD1 (5 bases). This CDR3 has 14 residues. V shed 5 bases and J shed 7 bases, with 17 bases lying between them. CDR1 is MDHEN, CDR2 SYDVKM, per germline. CDR3: CASSQTGTADEAFF. DNA for the CDR3: TGTGCCAGCAGTCAAACGGGGACGGCCGATGAAGCTTTCTTT.